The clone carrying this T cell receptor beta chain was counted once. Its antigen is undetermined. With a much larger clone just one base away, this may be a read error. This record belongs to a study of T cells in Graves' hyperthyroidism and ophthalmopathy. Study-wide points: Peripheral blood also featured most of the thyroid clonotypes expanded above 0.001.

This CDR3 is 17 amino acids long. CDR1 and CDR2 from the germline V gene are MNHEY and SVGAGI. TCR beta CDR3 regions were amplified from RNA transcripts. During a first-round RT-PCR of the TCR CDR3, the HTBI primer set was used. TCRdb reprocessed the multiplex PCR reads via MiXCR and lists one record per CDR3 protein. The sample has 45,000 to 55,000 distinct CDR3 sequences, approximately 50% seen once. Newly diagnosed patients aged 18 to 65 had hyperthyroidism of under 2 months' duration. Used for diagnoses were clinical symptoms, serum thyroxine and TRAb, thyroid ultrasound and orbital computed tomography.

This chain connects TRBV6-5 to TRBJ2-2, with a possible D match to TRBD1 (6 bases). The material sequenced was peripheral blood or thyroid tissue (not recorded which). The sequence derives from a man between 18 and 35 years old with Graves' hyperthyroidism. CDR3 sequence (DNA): TGTGCCAGCAGCTACCGGGGTCTGGGGGCGCGAACCGGGGCGCTGTTTTTT. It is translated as CASSYRGLGARTGALFF.